This T cell receptor beta chain was captured by sequencing in a study of spatial heterogeneity in lung cancer. General study results and limits: Mutation counts in tumors were tracked by counts of expanded intratumoral alpha and beta TCRs.

Each CDR3 protein is one row after TCRdb ran MiXCR on the 5' RACE reads. The table lists roughly 20,000 distinct CDR3 sequences, roughly 3% of them singletons. As to time point: sample taken at primary tumor resection. The CDR3 covers 14 residues. Trimming removed 6 bases at V and 9 bases at J, with 18 bases between. CDR1 is MNHNS, CDR2 SASEGT, per germline. This clonotype was observed many times. Its antigen is as yet unknown. The sequencing here drew on lung tumor tissue, taken at surgery. V is TRBV6-1 and J is TRBJ1-5, with D possibly matching TRBD1 (6 bases). The receptor was isolated from a male donor with early-stage non-small cell lung cancer. For the CDR3, the DNA is TGTGCCAGCAGACTGGACAGCCAAGGTGGGCCCCAGCATTTT. Its protein product is CASRLDSQGGPQHF.